The sequence of this T cell receptor (beta chain) was determined in a study of shared clonotypes between healthy human individuals. Turning to the study itself: Three CD4 naive, three CD4 memory, two CD8 naive and one CD8 memory plate were used per donor.

The CDR3 has 15 residues. After removal of 5 bases from V and 3 bases from J, the junction contained 7 bases not matched to a gene. Looked up from germline, CDR1 is SEHNR and CDR2 is FQNEAQ (reference sequence). Concerning this clone: What it binds is unknown.

Findings and caveats of the study: Tissues were not sampled, only blood, and their repertoires likely differ.

Generated by immunoSEQ multiplex PCR, the TCRdb table keeps only in-frame clones and is missing some. The sample carries over 400,000 clones, around 96% recorded once. This sequence joins TRBV7-9 and TRBJ2-1; 7 bases line up with TRBD1. Sequencing was done on a sample of naive CD4+ T cells sorted from blood. Subset defined: CD45RA+ positively selected. This TCR was sampled from a woman aged 25-40 years in good health. CDR3 sequence: CASSNFDRDYNEQFF. In DNA form, the CDR3 reads TGTGCCAGCAGCAACTTCGACAGGGACTACAATGAGCAGTTCTTC.